Each of the 19 T cell receptor beta chains below was sequenced from the same sample in a study of blood T cell repertoires in COVID-19. TCRdb's copy holds only in-frame clones and misses some; the assay was immunoSEQ multiplex PCR. The sample has some 68,000 clones, roughly 89% seen once. The sample was peripheral blood. The receptors come from a man aged 45-65 years with active COVID-19.

This chain links TRBV14 with TRBJ2-5; the D gene is possibly TRBD2 (5 bases). Germline assignment: CDR1 SGHDN and CDR2 FVKESK. This CDR3 spans 13 amino acids. V gave up 4 bases and J gave up 5 bases, with 11 bases separating them. CDR3 loop: CASSPRLRETQYF. DNA of the CDR3: TGTGCCAGCAGCCCCCGACTACGGGAGACCCAGTACTTC.

The chain carries TRBV5-8 and TRBJ1-3; 7 bases are a match to TRBD1. CDR1 and CDR2 from the germline V gene are SGHTS and YDEGEE. This CDR3 comprises 16 residues. The junction had 8 bases not matched to a gene; V was cut back by 4 bases and J by 1 base. The CDR3 DNA reads TGTGCCAGCAGCCGGGGACAGACGTCTTCTGGAAACACCATATATTTT. Protein: CASSRGQTSSGNTIYF.

The V call is TRBV2, the J call TRBJ2-3, with D maybe TRBD1 (6 bases). Germline V lookup: CDR1 SNHLY, CDR2 FYNNEI. The CDR3 spans 15 residues. V was trimmed by 3 bases and J by 2 bases, leaving 12 bases between them. The CDR3 loop is CASSDARGITDTQYF. The CDR3 nucleotides read TGTGCCAGCAGTGATGCCAGGGGAATCACAGATACGCAGTATTTT.

The chain recombines TRBV7-8 with TRBJ2-6; weak D call: TRBD2 (5 bases). The CDR3 length is 15 residues. Germline loops: CDR1 SGHVS, CDR2 FQNEAQ. Between the trimmed V and J ends, which lost 5 bases and 0 bases, there was a span of 8 bases. Written as DNA, the CDR3 is TGTGCCAGCAGCCGAGGACTCTCTGGGGCCAACGTCCTGACTTTC. Its translation: CASSRGLSGANVLTF. Full variable domain (rest looked up from reference TRBV7-8 and TRBJ2-6): GAGVSQSPRYKVAKRGQDVALRCDPISGHVSLFWYQQALGQGPEFLTYFQNEAQLDKSGLPSDRFFAERPEGSVSTLKIQRTQQEDSAVYLCASSRGLSGANVLTFGAGSRLTVL.

The gene calls are TRBV3-1 (or the pseudogene TRBV3-2) and TRBJ2-1, with 8 bases lining up with TRBD2. Germline V gene sequence: CDR1 LGHDT, CDR2 YNNKEL (reference sequence). V lost 3 bases and J lost 7; bases outside the gene matches: 20. The CDR3 contains 19 residues. CDR3 protein: CASSHRGGGAGAKRNEQFF. As DNA, the CDR3 is TGTGCCAGCAGCCACAGGGGAGGGGGAGCGGGGGCTAAGAGGAATGAGCAGTTCTTC.

The CDR3, as DNA: TGCGCCAGCAGCCAGACAGCGGGGCCCTACGAGCAGTACTTC. Its protein is CASSQTAGPYEQYF. The chain couples TRBV4-1 to TRBJ2-7; 7 bases are a match to TRBD2. The CDR3 length is 14 residues. Germline lookup yields CDR1 MGHRA and CDR2 YSYEKL. V gave up 3 bases and J gave up 2 bases; unmatched junction bases: 4.

In its sample, this clone was seen a few times. V gene TRBV7-9 combines with J gene TRBJ1-4, with 8 bases fitting TRBD1. Germline V CDR1 and CDR2: SEHNR, FQNEAQ (reference sequence). The ends lost 7 bases at V and 1 base at J; junction bases unmatched: 14. This CDR3 contains 18 residues. CDR3 protein: CASTQGARGLGTNEKLFF. In DNA, the CDR3 is TGTGCCAGCACCCAAGGGGCCAGGGGGCTCGGAACTAATGAAAAACTGTTTTTT. Full variable domain (missing parts from reference TRBV7-9 and TRBJ1-4): DTGVSQNPRHKITKRGQNVTFRCDPISEHNRLYWYRQTLGQGPEFLTYFQNEAQLEKSRLLSDRFSAERPKGSFSTLEIQRTEQGDSAMYLCASTQGARGLGTNEKLFFGSGTQLSVL.

V and J are TRBV10-1 and TRBJ2-3; possible D gene TRBD2, 6 bases. The germline CDR1 and CDR2 sequences are WNHNN and SYGVQD (reference sequence). The CDR3 is 15 residues long. Trimming took 6 bases from V and 0 from J, leaving 13 bases between them. CDR3 amino acids: CASSPGVSSTDTQYF. CDR3 nucleotide sequence: TGCGCCAGCAGCCCGGGGGTATCTAGCACAGATACGCAGTATTTT.

The chain uses TRBV27 and TRBJ1-4, with a weak D call TRBD1 (6 bases). The CDR3 length is 17 residues. V lost 1 base to trimming and J lost 4 bases, with 16 bases between them. The germline V gene encodes CDR1 MNHEY and CDR2 SMNVEV (reference sequence). The DNA of the CDR3 is TGTGCCAGCAGTTTATGGTTCCCGGGACAATTTAATGAAAAACTGTTTTTT. It yields the protein CASSLWFPGQFNEKLFF.

J is TRBJ2-5 and V is TRBV7-2, with D tentatively TRBD1 (6 bases). The germline V and J ends were trimmed by 2 bases and 4 bases, with 14 bases remaining between them. Germline CDR1 is SGHTA and CDR2 is FQGNSA. There are 15 residues in the CDR3. This CDR3 is CASSLRQGKRETQYF. The CDR3, as DNA: TGTGCCAGCAGCTTAAGGCAGGGGAAGCGAGAGACCCAGTACTTC. The variable domain in full, with the rest retrieved from reference TRBV7-2 and TRBJ2-5, is GAGVSQSPSNKVTEKGKDVELRCDPISGHTALYWYRQSLGQGLEFLIYFQGNSAPDKSGLPSDRFSAERTGGSVSTLTIQRTQQEDSAVYLCASSLRQGKRETQYFGPGTRLLVL.

The chain carries TRBV5-6 and TRBJ1-2, with a tentative D call TRBD1 (6 bases). This CDR3 region has 13 residues. Trimming took off 1 base at V and 4 bases at J, with 8 bases between the two ends. Germline CDR1 reads SGHDT; CDR2 reads YYEEEE. Here the CDR3 reads CASSLRTAYGYTF. In DNA, the CDR3 is TGTGCCAGCAGCTTGCGGACAGCCTATGGCTACACCTTC.

Turning to this clone: Additional DNA sequences in this sample encode the identical CDR3. V gene TRBV6-2 or TRBV6-3 combines with J gene TRBJ2-3; D is unclear. CDR1 MNHEY and CDR2 SVGEGT come from the germline V gene. This CDR3 has 12 amino acids. Between the trimmed V and J ends, which lost 0 bases and 6 bases, there was a span of 4 bases. The CDR3 reads CASSYSRDTQYF. The CDR3 DNA follows: TGTGCCAGCAGTTACTCCCGTGATACGCAGTATTTT.

The chain employs TRBV5-1 and TRBJ1-1; D uncertain. The CDR3 is 13 residues long. V lost 3 bases and J 3 bases, leaving 9 bases between the germline ends. CDR1 and CDR2 (germline): SGHRS, YFSETQ. Here the CDR3 DNA reads TGCGCCAGCAGCTACGGGTCGGACACTGAAGCTTTCTTT. Translation gives CASSYGSDTEAFF.

V usage is TRBV7-3 and J usage is TRBJ2-2; 15 bases match TRBD2. The ends lost 5 bases at V and 8 bases at J; junction bases unmatched: 15. This CDR3 contains 19 residues. Per the germline V gene, CDR1 is SGHTA and CDR2 is FQGTGA. CDR3 nucleotides: TGTGCCAGCAGCCCTCTTCCGGGACTAGCGGGGGGTCTTCGAGGGGAGCTGTTTTTT. It yields the protein CASSPLPGLAGGLRGELFF.

This sequence joins TRBV6-2 or TRBV6-3 and TRBJ1-2; D is undetermined. With 5 bases removed from V and 7 bases from J, the gap between germline ends came to 11 bases. Looked up from germline, CDR1 is MNHEY and CDR2 is SVGEGT. The CDR3 extends over 12 amino acids. The chain's CDR3 is CASSTPGGGYTF. DNA of the CDR3: TGTGCCAGCAGTACCCCCGGAGGTGGCTACACCTTC.

This clone appeared a single time. The chain combines TRBV2 with TRBJ2-5; D uncertain. The CDR3 contains 12 residues. Germline V gives CDR1 SNHLY, CDR2 FYNNEI. Trimming pared 4 bases from V and 3 bases from J, leaving 6 bases between. CDR3: CASSVREETQYF. As DNA, the CDR3 is TGTGCCAGCAGTGTTCGGGAAGAGACCCAGTACTTC.

V is TRBV13 and J is TRBJ1-1; no firm D call. Germline CDR1 PRHDT, CDR2 FYEKMQ (reference sequence). Trimming removed 5 bases from V and 6 bases from J, with 19 bases in between. The CDR3 is 15 residues long. In DNA, the CDR3 is TGTGCCAGCAGCCTAGCTCGCCGGGAGGACTCTGAAGCTTTCTTT. This encodes CASSLARREDSEAFF. The full variable domain, with the rest looked up from reference TRBV13 and TRBJ1-1, is AAGVIQSPRHLIKEKRETATLKCYPIPRHDTVYWYQQGPGQDPQFLISFYEKMQSDKGSIPDRFSAQQFSDYHSELNMSSLELGDSALYFCASSLARREDSEAFFGQGTRLTVV.

The V and J genes are TRBV9 and TRBJ1-3; D might be TRBD1 (5 bases). The CDR3 runs to 18 residues. The germline CDR1 and CDR2 sequences are SGDLS and YYNGEE. Trimming pared 4 bases from V and 0 bases from J, leaving 20 bases between. Here the CDR3 DNA reads TGTGCCAGCAGCACCCCAACGGGGGGACTGAACTCTGGAAACACCATATATTTT. As protein: CASSTPTGGLNSGNTIYF.

V gene TRBV30 combines with J gene TRBJ1-1; D is uncertain. The CDR3 is 12 residues long. CDR1 is GTSNPN, CDR2 SVGIG, per germline (reference sequence). Trimming left V 4 bases short and J 1 base short, with 7 bases between. CDR3 in DNA: TGTGCCTGGAATGGCGGGAACACTGAAGCTTTCTTT. As protein: CAWNGGNTEAFF.